This record looks at one T cell receptor (beta chain) sequence and its context. Antigen: not known. The CDR3 is made up of 13 amino acids. V was cut by 4 bases and J by 3 bases, with 7 bases left in between. Germline lookup yields CDR1 MNHEY and CDR2 SVGAGI. The data stem from a study of blood T cells in healthy people across ages. Study results and limitations: Observed TCR beta diversity per million T cells went down as age went up. This fall followed a roughly linear course with age. Because sorting was not performed, PBMCs prevented conclusive naive versus antigen-experienced comparison.

Primed by a sample-barcoded 5' primer and a J-beta primer mix, a second PCR proceeded for about 6 to 12 cycles. The template-switch adaptor was a 5' adaptor with 12 random nucleotides. It tagged each cDNA molecule. TCRdb re-called the 5' RACE reads through MiXCR, storing one row per CDR3 protein. The data contain about 720,000 distinct CDR3 sequences, about 24% of them singletons. The J gene is TRBJ2-1, the V gene TRBV6-5; D is undetermined. This sequence was found in a man between 65 and 85 years old in good health. The material sequenced was blood. The CDR3 loop is CASSSVYYNEQFF. In DNA form, the CDR3 reads TGTGCCAGCAGTTCAGTCTACTACAATGAGCAGTTCTTC.